This T cell receptor (beta chain) was documented in a study of preoperative IRX-2 immunotherapy in early breast cancer. Treatment in this sample: preoperative locoregional IRX-2 cytokine immunotherapy. Regarding this clone: In the same sample, other DNA sequences code for this CDR3.

Method: immunoSEQ multiplex PCR; TCRdb's copy keeps in-frame clones and lacks some. The repertoire holds about 89,000 clones, with roughly 85% as singletons. Sequenced material: tumor tissue, taken after IRX-2 immunotherapy. This clonotype originated in a human donor with breast cancer.

CDR3 sequence reads: CASSLVGLNEKLFF. Here the CDR3 DNA reads TGCGCCAGCAGCTTGGTAGGGTTAAATGAAAAACTGTTTTTT. The chain employs TRBV5-1 and TRBJ1-4, with unresolved D. CDR1 and CDR2 from the germline V gene are SGHRS and YFSETQ. The CDR3 runs 14 residues. The ends were cut back, 0 bases at V and 5 bases at J, with 8 bases in the middle.